This T cell receptor beta chain was recovered during a study of PD-1 blockade in mismatch repair-deficient tumors (dated by TCRdb to 2016 to 2017). Turning to the overall study: The trial enrolled more than 85 consecutive patients with more than ten mismatch repair-deficient cancer types between 2013 and late 2016, all previously treated and progressing. Tumor-associated T cell clones were tracked in the peripheral blood of patients responding to PD-1 blockade by deep sequencing of TCR CDR3 regions.

In light of the paper, this sample's time point label describes: peripheral blood before pembrolizumab. For each enrolled patient, mismatch repair deficiency was established using either polymerase chain reaction or immunohistochemistry. A few patients who responded to pembrolizumab therapy underwent TCR sequencing. In the phase II trial, pembrolizumab PD-1 blockade was tested prospectively in advanced mismatch repair-deficient cancers, no matter which tissue of origin the cancers came from. Serial peripheral blood T cell samples were collected before and at multiple times after starting PD-1 blockade. Blood sampling time points were reported as weeks after the first dose of pembrolizumab. The table lists this clone with a few counts. Its binding antigen is unknown. Base qualities are not recorded, but no much larger clone differs from it by a single base. Library preparation was by the immunoSEQ multiplex PCR assay. TCRdb re-hosts the immuneACCESS table, in-frame sequences only. Its copies lack some clones; in the studies checked, an unresolved V gene accounts for under half of them, and the cause for the rest is not known. The sample contains around 25,000 clones, roughly 80% of them found a single time. 2.5% to 3.5% of the sample comes from the top ten.

On the study overall, not on this receptor specifically: Rapid expansion after pembrolizumab followed by contraction, generally before radiologic responses, was shown by tumor-resident clones, which were often undetectable in blood before treatment.

V sheds 8 bases and J sheds 4 bases, leaving 18 bases between their ends. From cysteine to phenylalanine, the CDR3 is 14 amino acids long. Only the CDR3 portion is preserved as DNA: 42 bases, with reading frame beginning at the first base. CDR1 MNHEY and CDR2 SVGAGI are derived from the germline V gene. The receptor's source is an adult with mismatch repair-deficient cancer. The sequencing used PBMCs, collected before pembrolizumab treatment. Rearrangement joined TRBV6-5 to TRBJ2-7, with TRBD1 tentatively as D gene (6 bases match). The CDR3 protein: CASAPGTHLYEQYF. The bases are TGTGCCAGCGCCCCCGGGACACACCTGTACGAGCAGTACTTC.